One sample yielded the 30 T cell receptor beta chains listed below, sequenced in a study of blood T cells in healthy people across ages. The authors ran a second PCR of roughly 7 to 11 cycles using a sample-barcoded 5' primer and a J-beta primer mix. In TCRdb, the 5' RACE reads were re-called with MiXCR into one record per CDR3 protein. The data show 780,000 or so distinct CDR3 sequences, with about 61% seen just once and approximately 24% held by the top ten. Specimen: blood. The receptors shown here come from a man aged 40-50 years in good health.

The V call is TRBV9, the J call TRBJ2-2; D unresolved. The germline V gene has CDR1 SGDLS and CDR2 YYNGEE. V was shortened by 4 bases and J by 8 bases, with 9 bases between the two germline ends. The CDR3 contains 12 residues. CDR3 in amino acids: CASSPQRGELFF. CDR3 nucleotides: TGTGCCAGCAGCCCCCAGAGGGGGGAGCTGTTTTTT.

This chain links TRBV6-2 or TRBV6-3 with TRBJ1-2; D is perhaps TRBD1 (6 bases). The CDR3 runs to 17 residues. The ends were cut back, 7 bases at V and 2 bases at J, with 23 bases in the middle. In germline, CDR1 is MNHEY, CDR2 SVGEGT. This CDR3 reads CASNNDRGTFFNYGYTF. The CDR3 DNA reads as TGTGCCAGCAACAACGATAGAGGGACATTTTTCAACTATGGCTACACCTTC.

The chain joins TRBV14 to TRBJ2-2; the D is unclear. In germline, CDR1 is SGHDN, CDR2 FVKESK. CDR3 size: 15 residues. Trimming cost V 0 bases and J 6 bases, with 11 bases left between them. The CDR3 DNA reads as TGTGCCAGCAGCCAAGATCCTCGGTTCGCCGGGGAGCTGTTTTTT. Amino acid sequence: CASSQDPRFAGELFF.

V usage is TRBV3-1 and J usage is TRBJ2-7; no definite D call. This CDR3 comprises 13 residues. The germline CDR1 and CDR2 sequences are LGHDT and YNNKEL (reference sequence). The ends were cut back, 1 base at V and 5 bases at J, with 9 bases in the middle. CDR3 amino acids: CASSQVAGHEQYF. The CDR3 DNA reads TGTGCCAGCAGCCAAGTAGCAGGACACGAGCAGTACTTC.

There are a few counts of this clonotype. V and J are TRBV12-3 or TRBV12-4 and TRBJ2-7; 9 nucleotides align to TRBD1. Germline trimming cut 7 bases from V and 6 bases from J; bases unmatched to any gene: 10. The CDR3 extends over 14 amino acids. In DNA form, the CDR3 reads TGTGCCAGCACAACCGGGACAGGGACCGGCGAGCAGTACTTC. The encoded protein is CASTTGTGTGEQYF.

As DNA, the CDR3 is TGCGCCAGCAGCCTACGGGCTAGCGGAACCCAAGAGACCCAGTACTTC. It translates to CASSLRASGTQETQYF. V gene TRBV4-1 combines with J gene TRBJ2-5; 7 bases map to TRBD2. The length of the CDR3 is 16 residues. The V gene's germline CDR1 is MGHRA and CDR2 YSYEKL. Trimming removed 4 bases from V and 1 base from J; junction bases left unmatched: 9.

The chain joins TRBV5-1 to TRBJ2-1; D uncertain. Germline lookup yields CDR1 SGHRS and CDR2 YFSETQ. Between the trimmed V and J ends, which lost 4 bases and 8 bases, there was a span of 10 bases. The length of the CDR3 is 12 residues. The CDR3: CASSPNNYEQFF. In DNA, the CDR3 is TGCGCCAGCAGCCCAAACAATTATGAGCAGTTCTTC.

This chain joins TRBV7-3 and TRBJ1-5; D is undetermined. Trimming pared 5 bases from V and 3 bases from J, leaving 8 bases between. This CDR3 comprises 13 residues. The germline V gene has CDR1 SGHTA and CDR2 FQGTGA. CDR3 sequence: CASSPDHNQPQHF. CDR3 coding DNA: TGTGCCAGCAGCCCAGATCACAATCAGCCCCAGCATTTT.

The chain combines TRBV15 with TRBJ2-1, with D maybe TRBD2 (7 bases). In germline, CDR1 is LNHNV, CDR2 YYDKDF (reference sequence). Trimming removed 4 bases at V and 4 bases at J, with 20 bases between. The CDR3 sequence is 17 residues long. CDR3: CATSTSWGGSGYNEQFF. The CDR3 bases are TGTGCCACCAGCACCTCTTGGGGGGGCTCGGGTTACAATGAGCAGTTCTTC.

This rearrangement joins TRBV5-1 to TRBJ2-3; D gene uncertain. Germline V gene sequence: CDR1 SGHRS, CDR2 YFSETQ. The CDR3 extends over 14 amino acids. Deletions cut 4 bases from V and 0 bases from J, with 9 bases between. The CDR3 DNA sequence: TGCGCCAGCAGCCGAGACCATAGCACAGATACGCAGTATTTT. Residues: CASSRDHSTDTQYF.

This clonotype came up a few times. V and J are TRBV20-1 and TRBJ2-1; the D gene is possibly TRBD1 (6 bases). Looked up from germline, CDR1 is DFQATT and CDR2 is SNEGSKA (reference sequence). The CDR3 spans 14 residues. Trimming shortened V by 7 bases and J by 4 bases, and 17 bases separated the two germline ends. The CDR3 bases are TGCAGTGTTGGGGGCAGAGCCAAGTACAATGAGCAGTTCTTC. Amino acid sequence: CSVGGRAKYNEQFF.

The chain carries TRBV27 and TRBJ1-6, with a tentative D call TRBD1 (5 bases). The length of the CDR3 is 16 residues. V lost 3 bases and J 10 bases, leaving 19 bases between the germline ends. Per germline, CDR1 MNHEY and CDR2 SMNVEV (reference sequence). The CDR3 loop reads CASSFRLRVNGSPLHF. DNA of the CDR3: TGTGCCAGCAGTTTTAGGCTCAGGGTCAATGGATCACCCCTCCACTTT.

V usage is TRBV7-2 and J usage is TRBJ2-4; possibly TRBD1 or TRBD2 for D (5 bases each). The CDR3 loop spans 15 amino acids. The V gene lost 5 bases and the J gene lost 4 bases, with 15 bases spanning the gap. Germline V gene sequence: CDR1 SGHTA, CDR2 FQGNSA. CDR3 region: CASSPRDLIKNIQYF. The CDR3 nucleotides read TGTGCCAGCAGCCCCCGGGACCTAATAAAAAACATTCAGTACTTC.

In its sample, this clonotype was seen a few times. The chain links TRBV13 to TRBJ2-4, with D perhaps matching TRBD1 or TRBD2 (5 bases each). The CDR3 covers 14 residues. From germline, CDR1 is PRHDT and CDR2 FYEKMQ (reference sequence). V shed 2 bases and J shed 13 bases, with 18 bases lying between them. The CDR3 DNA follows: TGTGCCAGCAGCTTATATAATCTAGGGGACGTCCAGTACTTC. Translating gives CASSLYNLGDVQYF.

The chain combines TRBV19 with TRBJ2-4; 7 bases are a match to TRBD1. The CDR3 is 16 amino acids. The germline V gene has CDR1 LNHDA and CDR2 SQIVND (reference sequence). V lost 1 base, J lost 11 bases, and 14 bases stayed unmatched. The CDR3 coding sequence is TGTGCCAGTAGTATAGCAGGGGACAGATTAGATGGGGTTCAGTACTTC. Protein product: CASSIAGDRLDGVQYF.

The DNA for the CDR3 is TGTGCCAGAGATCCAATTAAGGGCAGGGGGTCAGGGGAGACCCAGTACTTC. Protein sequence: CARDPIKGRGSGETQYF. The chain combines TRBV27 with TRBJ2-5, with 7 bases that match TRBD1. The CDR3 sequence is 17 residues long. Germline-derived CDR1 and CDR2 are MNHEY and SMNVEV (reference sequence). V was clipped by 9 bases and J by 5 bases; unmatched bases: 21.

About this clonotype: At one end, the junction sequence differs from germline, possibly due to a read error. The V and J genes are TRBV6-4 and TRBJ2-2, with a tentative D call TRBD2 (6 bases). This CDR3 is 15 amino acids long. Germline CDR1 and CDR2: MRHNA and SNTAGT. The CDR3 sequence: CASSEVAGQAGGLFF. The CDR3 bases are TGTGCCAGCAGTGAGGTTGCGGGTCAAGCCGGGGGGCTGTTTTTT.

The chain recombines TRBV10-2 with TRBJ1-3; no clear D gene. The germline gives CDR1 WSHSY, CDR2 SAAADI. Trimming stripped 1 base from V and 0 bases from J, with 13 bases between. The CDR3 sequence is 17 residues long. The CDR3 region has the DNA TGCGCCAGCAGTGAGTGGTTGGGGATCGACTCTGGAAACACCATATATTTT. Its protein is CASSEWLGIDSGNTIYF.

CDR3 sequence: CSAGQNYEQYF. CDR3 coding DNA: TGCAGCGCTGGACAGAACTACGAGCAGTACTTC. The gene calls are TRBV29-1 and TRBJ2-7, with D perhaps matching TRBD1 (6 bases). Trimming shortened V by 7 bases and J by 3 bases, and 10 bases separated the two germline ends. The CDR3 is 11 residues long. Per the germline V gene, CDR1 is SQVTM and CDR2 is ANQGSEA.

The chain is built from TRBV24-1 and TRBJ1-1; 8 positions match TRBD1. V gave up 2 bases and J gave up 4 bases; unmatched junction bases: 5. This CDR3 region has 15 residues. Germline assignment: CDR1 KGHDR and CDR2 SFDVKD. The CDR3 sequence is CATSDSRGPGTEAFF. The CDR3 DNA is TGTGCCACCAGTGATTCCAGGGGGCCAGGCACTGAAGCTTTCTTT.

In DNA form, the CDR3 reads TGTGCCAGCAGCTTAGCAGTCATCAGCGGGGGGGCGGAGACCCAGTACTTC. The encoded protein is CASSLAVISGGAETQYF. V is TRBV7-2 and J is TRBJ2-4; 10 bases align to TRBD2. The end of the DNA aligns better with TRBJ2-5, so the J call may be wrong. The CDR3 sequence is 17 residues long. Per the germline V gene, CDR1 is SGHTA and CDR2 is FQGNSA.

The V gene is TRBV28, the J gene TRBJ1-6, with TRBD1 matching 7 bases. The CDR3 has 15 residues. V trimming: 5 bases; J trimming: 7 bases; junction bases outside the gene matches: 8. Looked up from germline, CDR1 is MDHEN and CDR2 is SYDVKM. CDR3 coding DNA: TGTGCCAGCAGTAATTCGGACAGGACAAATTCACCCCTCCACTTT. This codes for CASSNSDRTNSPLHF. Full variable domain (remainder filled in from reference TRBV28 and TRBJ1-6): DVKVTQSSRYLVKRTGEKVFLECVQDMDHENMFWYRQDPGLGLRLIYFSYDVKMKEKGDIPEGYSVSREKKERFSLILESASTNQTSMYLCASSNSDRTNSPLHFGNGTRLTVT.

The chain combines TRBV20-1 with TRBJ2-1; TRBD2 matches 13 bases. The CDR3 is made up of 19 amino acids. V lost 0 bases to trimming and J lost 0 bases; unmatched junction nucleotides: 8. In germline, CDR1 is DFQATT, CDR2 SNEGSKA (reference sequence). The CDR3 DNA reads TGCAGTGCTAGAGATTGGCGACTAGCGGGAGGAAACTCCTACAATGAGCAGTTCTTC. Amino acid sequence: CSARDWRLAGGNSYNEQFF.

The genes are TRBV11-2 and TRBJ2-4, with 8 bases lining up with TRBD1. The CDR3 sequence is 14 residues long. With 4 bases clipped from V and 7 bases from J, the junction kept 6 bases outside the gene matches. CDR1 and CDR2 from the germline V gene are SGHAT and FQNNGV. The chain's CDR3 is CASSWNRGANIQYF. The CDR3 nucleotides read TGTGCCAGCAGCTGGAACAGGGGGGCGAACATTCAGTACTTC.

The V and J genes are TRBV6-7 and TRBJ2-4; 10 bases map to TRBD2. TRBV6-7 is an ORF for which the function is uncertain. The CDR3 has 17 residues. The trim removed 5 bases at V and 0 bases at J, leaving 7 bases unmatched. The CDR3 reads CASSEGLASLAKNIQYF. CDR3 DNA sequence: TGTGCCAGCAGTGAGGGACTAGCGTCACTAGCCAAAAACATTCAGTACTTC.

V usage is TRBV29-1 and J usage is TRBJ2-3, with D unresolved. Trimming pared 3 bases from V and 0 bases from J, leaving 10 bases between. The CDR3 covers 14 residues. Germline V gives CDR1 SQVTM, CDR2 ANQGSEA. The CDR3 region is CSVENGLSTDTQYF. The CDR3 DNA follows: TGCAGCGTTGAGAACGGCCTTAGCACAGATACGCAGTATTTT.

The chain has TRBV10-3 and TRBJ2-5; a possible D gene is TRBD2 (5 bases). The J call may be in error: the DNA end matches TRBJ2-7 better. The CDR3 sequence is 13 residues long. Germline CDR1 reads ENHRY; CDR2 reads SYGVKD. CDR3 residues: CAIHNIGVDEQYF. Here the CDR3 DNA reads TGTGCCATCCACAACATCGGGGTAGACGAGCAGTACTTC.

This sequence joins TRBV27 and TRBJ2-3; D remains ambiguous. V lost 0 bases, J lost 6 bases, and 10 bases lay in between. This CDR3 is 14 amino acids long. The V gene's germline CDR1 is MNHEY and CDR2 SMNVEV (reference sequence). The CDR3 coding sequence is TGTGCCAGCAGTTTATCAAATATTGGGGATACGCAGTATTTT. Translating gives CASSLSNIGDTQYF.

CDR3: CASIPGQGYGYTF. The DNA of the CDR3 is TGTGCCAGCATTCCGGGACAGGGCTATGGCTACACCTTC. The chain uses TRBV5-6 and TRBJ1-2; 9 nucleotides match TRBD1. The V segment lost 6 bases and the J segment 4 bases; nucleotides outside the gene matches: 4. The CDR3 runs 13 residues. CDR1 and CDR2 from the germline V gene are SGHDT and YYEEEE.

The CDR3 sequence is CSARAMGDSPLHF. CDR3 DNA: TGCAGTGCTAGAGCGATGGGGGATTCACCCCTCCACTTT. The chain couples TRBV20-1 to TRBJ1-6, with a tentative D call TRBD1 (5 bases). Trimming removed 1 base from V and 8 bases from J, with 9 bases in between. Looked up from germline, CDR1 is DFQATT and CDR2 is SNEGSKA (reference sequence). The CDR3 is 13 amino acids.